These T cell receptor beta chains were read from a single sample in a study of shared clonotypes between healthy human individuals. Libraries were prepared by immunoSEQ multiplex PCR; TCRdb keeps only in-frame clonotypes and omits some of them. The data show some 1.1 million clones, with around three quarters seen just once and 0.7% to 0.95% held by the top ten. Sequencing used memory CD4+ T cells from PBMCs. These receptors came from a man in his late teens or twenties in good health. Some clones in this sample may be carry-over from other donors' samples. Both conserved end residues are part of each CDR3. D genes are given only for firm matches. Rows may omit the clone size; those that give it use once, few, many or a size class.

V,D,J,size,DNA,CDR3
TRBV28,-,TRBJ1-4,-,TGTGCCAGCAGCCCTTTAGGGCAGAAGAATGAAAAACTGTTTTTT,CASSPLGQKNEKLFF
TRBV27,TRBD1,TRBJ2-7,-,TGTGCCAGCAGTTTATTCAGGGGGACCTACGAGCAGTACTTC,CASSLFRGTYEQYF
TRBV6-5,TRBD1,TRBJ1-1,-,TGTGCCACCCGATTACAGGGGAGGCCTGAAGCTTTCTTT,CATRLQGRPEAFF
TRBV7-7,TRBD2,TRBJ2-7,-,TGTGCCAGCAGCTTAGCAGCGGGACCATCCTACGAGCAGTACTTC,CASSLAAGPSYEQYF
TRBV2,TRBD1,TRBJ2-5,-,TGTGCCAGCCTAGTACAGGGGCGGGAGACCCAGTACTTC,CASLVQGRETQYF
TRBV29-1,-,TRBJ2-5,-,TGCAGCGCCACCGTCAGGCCCACCCAAGAGACCCAGTACTTC,CSATVRPTQETQYF
TRBV7-3,-,TRBJ2-2,-,TGTGCCAGCAGGGACTTTAACACCGGGGAGCTGTTTTTT,CASRDFNTGELFF
TRBV21-1,-,TRBJ1-2,-,TGTGCCAGCAGCAAAGCGCGACAGCTGCTTAGTAACTATGGCTACACCTTC,CASSKARQLLSNYGYTF
TRBV5-1,-,TRBJ2-4,-,TGCGCCAGCAGCCCCCGGGCGGGAAGGGCGAAAAACATTCAGTACTTC,CASSPRAGRAKNIQYF
TRBV7-9,TRBD1,TRBJ2-6,-,TGTGCCAGCAGCTTCGGCGGGACAGGCCTACGCTCTGGGGCCAACGTCCTGACTTTC,CASSFGGTGLRSGANVLTF
TRBV7-3,-,TRBJ1-2,-,TGTGCCAGCAGCGGAGGGACCGGCTATGGCTACACCTTC,CASSGGTGYGYTF
TRBV7-2,-,TRBJ1-2,few,TGTGCCAGCAGCTTAGACGGCTATGGCTACACCTTC,CASSLDGYGYTF
TRBV30,-,TRBJ1-2,-,TGTGCCTCTCTCACAGGCAACTATGGCTACACCTTC,CASLTGNYGYTF
TRBV7-3,-,TRBJ2-7,-,TGTGCCAGCAGCGTGGACTACGAGCAGTACTTC,CASSVDYEQYF
TRBV5-1,TRBD2,TRBJ2-1,-,TGCGCCAGCAGCTGGGGAGGGACTAGCGGGTTAGGCGAGCAGTTCTTC,CASSWGGTSGLGEQFF
TRBV11-2,TRBD1,TRBJ1-2,once,TGTGCCAGCAGCTTCGGACAGGGGGCCTATGGCTACACCTTC,CASSFGQGAYGYTF
TRBV27,-,TRBJ2-7,-,TGTGCCAGCAATCGTCAAGGGTCAATTAGCGGAAGCTCCTACGAGCAGTACTTC,CASNRQGSISGSSYEQYF
TRBV9,-,TRBJ2-1,-,TGTGCCAGCAGCGTAGGGACCCTCCCTACAAATGAGCAGTTCTTC,CASSVGTLPTNEQFF
TRBV30,-,TRBJ1-5,-,TGTGCCTGGAGTGTAGCAGGGTACGATCAGCCCCAGCATTTT,CAWSVAGYDQPQHF
TRBV28,-,TRBJ1-5,-,TGTGCCACCAGGGCACCTGTCCCAGGGGGCAATCAGCCCCAGCATTTT,CATRAPVPGGNQPQHF
TRBV19,-,TRBJ1-5,-,TGTGCCAGTAGTACCGGAAGGTTGGGTAATAGCAATCAGCCCCAGCATTTT,CASSTGRLGNSNQPQHF
TRBV5-3,-,TRBJ1-5,-,TGTGCCAGAAGCTTGGGTCGAGGTAATCGTAGCAATCAGCCCCAGCATTTT,CARSLGRGNRSNQPQHF
TRBV28,TRBD2,TRBJ2-7,-,TGTGCCAGCAGCCCCACCCGGGGTAGCGGGACCTACGAGCAGTACTTC,CASSPTRGSGTYEQYF
TRBV2,-,TRBJ2-7,-,TGTGCCAGCTCCGGATCCGGCCGCGAGCAGTACTTC,CASSGSGREQYF
TRBV27,-,TRBJ2-7,many,TGTGCCAGCAGAAGGCAGGGTGGCAACGAGCAGTACTTC,CASRRQGGNEQYF
TRBV6-1,-,TRBJ1-2,-,TGTGCCAGCAGTGTAGAACAGGGCTTGGGCTACACCTTC,CASSVEQGLGYTF
TRBV5-8,TRBD2,TRBJ2-1,-,TGTGCCAGCAGTGACCGGGGAGGGGATGAGCAGTTCTTC,CASSDRGGDEQFF
TRBV30,TRBD1,TRBJ1-1,-,TGTGCCTGGAGTGCGACAGGGGAAGCTTTCTTT,CAWSATGEAFF
TRBV9,TRBD2,TRBJ2-5,once,TGTGCCAGCAGCGTAGCCCACGAGGGAGGGTACGAGACCCAGTACTTC,CASSVAHEGGYETQYF
TRBV27,TRBD1,TRBJ1-2,-,TGTGCCAGCAGTTTCCGGGACAGCTATGGCTACACCTTC,CASSFRDSYGYTF
TRBV9,-,TRBJ2-2,-,TGTGCCAGCAGCTATCTAGCGACGAACACCGGGGAGCTGTTTTTT,CASSYLATNTGELFF
TRBV29-1,TRBD2,TRBJ2-1,many,TGCAGCGCTGGGTCTAGCGGGAGTTCTGTATTGGGGCAGTTCTTC,CSAGSSGSSVLGQFF
TRBV27,-,TRBJ2-7,-,TGTGCCAGCAGTACAATAGGGGGGGCTCCGCGGAGGTCCCACGAGCAGTACTTC,CASSTIGGAPRRSHEQYF
TRBV7-9,TRBD1,TRBJ1-4,-,TGTGCCAGCAGCTTCCGGGACAGCGGTGAAAAACTGTTTTTT,CASSFRDSGEKLFF
TRBV10-3,TRBD1,TRBJ1-2,-,TGTGCCATCAGGGAGGGACAGAACTATGGCTACACCTTC,CAIREGQNYGYTF
TRBV29-1,-,TRBJ1-4,-,TGCAGCGGCCTGGAGGGGTACGGTGAAAAACTGTTTTTT,CSGLEGYGEKLFF
TRBV2,TRBD1,TRBJ1-5,-,TGTGCCAGCAGCCCGACAAGGGGGCGGTATCAGCCCCAGCATTTT,CASSPTRGRYQPQHF
TRBV28,-,TRBJ2-6,many,TGTGCCAGCAGTTTAGGGTACTCTGGGGCCAACGTCCTGACTTTC,CASSLGYSGANVLTF
TRBV5-1,-,TRBJ1-1,few,TGCGCCAGCAGCTTGGCCAGGGCCGTCGCCACTGAAGCTTTCTTT,CASSLARAVATEAFF
TRBV30,-,TRBJ2-7,few,TGTGCCTGGAGTCCGGACAGTTACGAGCAGTACTTC,CAWSPDSYEQYF
TRBV6-1,-,TRBJ1-3,-,TGTGCCAGCAGTCAGGGTCGAGAACGTGGAAACACCATATATTTT,CASSQGRERGNTIYF
TRBV28,-,TRBJ1-1,-,TGTGCCAGCAGTCTCAGGGTAAACACTGAAGCTTTCTTT,CASSLRVNTEAFF
TRBV19,-,TRBJ2-1,-,TGTGCCAGTAGTATAGCCCCGGGGGGCGTGGGTCCATACAATGAGCAGTTCTTC,CASSIAPGGVGPYNEQFF
TRBV6-1,TRBD2,TRBJ2-1,-,TGTGCCAGCACTCGTAGCGGGATCCGTAATGAGCAGTTCTTC,CASTRSGIRNEQFF
TRBV7-3,TRBD2,TRBJ2-1,-,TGTGCCAGCAGCTCCGGGGGGAACTCCTACAATGAGCAGTTCTTC,CASSSGGNSYNEQFF
TRBV28,-,TRBJ2-3,-,TGTGCCAGCCCCCCCTGCGATTGGGTATGGAGAATCGGCGGAGATACGCAGTATTTT,CASPPCDWVWRIGGDTQYF
TRBV28,TRBD1,TRBJ1-4,once,TGTGCCAGCAGCCCAGGGCCAGGGGGCGCGCGGGATGAAAAACTGTTTTTT,CASSPGPGGARDEKLFF
TRBV18,-,TRBJ2-7,-,TGTGCCAGCTCACCAGCCGTGGGGGTCAACTACGAGCAGTACTTC,CASSPAVGVNYEQYF
TRBV5-1,TRBD2,TRBJ2-3,few,TGCGCCAGCAGCGACGGGACTAGCGGGAGGGGAAGAGATACGCAGTATTTT,CASSDGTSGRGRDTQYF
TRBV28,-,TRBJ1-3,-,TGTGCCAGCAGTTTAGGCCTAAGGGGGGCCTCTGGAAACACCATATATTTT,CASSLGLRGASGNTIYF
TRBV5-1,-,TRBJ2-2,-,TGCGCCAGCAGCTTGCTCAGCGGCGCGAACACCGGGGAGCTGTTTTTT,CASSLLSGANTGELFF
TRBV7-2,-,TRBJ1-5,-,TGTGCCAGCAGCTTAGGGAGGACCAATCAGCCCCAGCATTTT,CASSLGRTNQPQHF
TRBV28,TRBD2,TRBJ2-5,-,TGTGCCAGCAGTTTGCTAGCGGCAGTGCGGGAGACCCAGTACTTC,CASSLLAAVRETQYF
TRBV19,-,TRBJ1-4,-,TGTGCCAGTGGGGGACTGAGTAATGAAAAACTGTTTTTT,CASGGLSNEKLFF